The clone carrying this T cell receptor (beta chain) was seen once. The CDR3 is 14 amino acids. Germline V lookup: CDR1 SEHNR, CDR2 FQNEAQ (reference sequence). V was clipped by 4 bases and J by 2 bases, with 12 bases between them. This sample is drawn from a study of graft-versus-host responses after intestinal transplantation. Sequencing used immunoSEQ multiplex PCR; TCRdb keeps in-frame clones, though not all of them. The sample holds about 12,000 clones, around a third seen once. Each mixed lymphocyte reaction held about 200,000 CFSE-labeled responders and about 200,000 irradiated violet-dye-labeled stimulators.

The source of this sequence is a human patient who received an intestinal transplant. The V gene is TRBV7-9, the J gene TRBJ2-7, with D tentatively TRBD1 or TRBD2 (5 bases each). This specimen consisted of alloreactive CD8+ T cells from a mixed lymphocyte reaction culture, obtained before intestinal transplant. As for subset: CFSE-low proliferating T cells sorted from approximately 6-day pre-transplant mixed lymphocyte reaction (GvH or HvG direction). The CDR3 protein is CASSSAGTPYEQYF. For the CDR3, the DNA is TGTGCCAGCAGCTCTGCCGGGACCCCCTACGAGCAGTACTTC.